The next 8 T cell receptor beta chains were all read from a single sample in a study of CD8 T cells in ankylosing spondylitis. TCRdb used MiXCR to reprocess the 5' RACE reads, holding one entry per CDR3 protein. In the table there are roughly 35,000 distinct CDR3 sequences, around an eighth of which are singletons. Sequencing was performed on synovial fluid, either unsorted or a sorted T cell fraction (not recorded which). The receptors derive from a male donor with ankylosing spondylitis.

This chain links TRBV4-2 with TRBJ2-5, with 11 bases aligning to TRBD2. J lost 2 bases, V lost 4 bases, and 15 bases had no gene match. The CDR3 is 19 residues long. Germline V lookup: CDR1 LGHNA, CDR2 YNFKEQ. In DNA, the CDR3 is TGTGCCAGCAGCCCGGGGGACCTAGCGGGGGGTCCAAGACAAGAGACCCAGTACTTC. As protein: CASSPGDLAGGPRQETQYF.

The sample holds a few counts of this clonotype. V and J are TRBV2 and TRBJ1-5, with a weak D call TRBD1 (5 bases). V lost 3 bases and J lost 8, with 14 bases in between. CDR3 length: 14 amino acids. Germline V lookup: CDR1 SNHLY, CDR2 FYNNEI. The CDR3 nucleotides are TGTGCCAGCAGTGATGACTGGGGGAAGGAGCCCCAGCATTTT. This encodes CASSDDWGKEPQHF.

This clonotype was seen ten or more times. This chain links TRBV20-1 with TRBJ1-1; no definite D call. This CDR3 contains 12 residues. Germline-derived CDR1 and CDR2 are DFQATT and SNEGSKA (reference sequence). V was clipped by 2 bases and J by 3 bases, with 7 bases between them. CDR3 DNA sequence: TGCAGTGCTAGAATTGCTGACACTGAAGCTTTCTTT. It yields the protein CSARIADTEAFF.

This clonotype has only a few counts. V usage is TRBV9 and J usage is TRBJ2-1, with D unresolved. V lost 0 bases, J lost 8 bases, and 9 bases lay in between. Germline V gene lookup returns CDR1 SGDLS and CDR2 YYNGEE. The CDR3 has 13 amino acids. The CDR3 nucleotides read TGTGCCAGCAGCGTAGCTCTGGGCGATGAGCAGTTCTTC. Translating it yields CASSVALGDEQFF.

This clonotype was seen repeatedly, ten times or more. The chain couples TRBV12-3 or TRBV12-4 to TRBJ1-2; D gene unclear. CDR3 length: 12 residues. Trimming cost V 6 bases and J 2 bases, with 7 bases left between them. CDR3 nucleotides: TGTGCCAGCAGAATATTAAACTATGGCTACACCTTC. Its translation: CASRILNYGYTF.

The J gene is TRBJ2-7, the V gene TRBV5-5; TRBD1 matches at 7 bases. This CDR3 has 14 residues. The V segment lost 4 bases and the J segment 3 bases; nucleotides outside the gene matches: 7. In germline, CDR1 is SGHKS, CDR2 YYEKEE (reference sequence). CDR3 protein: CASSPGTEFYEQYF. The CDR3, as DNA: TGTGCCAGCAGCCCGGGGACAGAGTTCTACGAGCAGTACTTC.

This clonotype was observed many times. CDR3: CASRSDSYNEQFF. The CDR3 nucleotides are TGTGCCAGCAGGTCGGACAGCTACAATGAGCAGTTCTTC. V is TRBV7-9 and J is TRBJ2-1, with TRBD1 as a possible D gene (6 bases). V was trimmed by 6 bases and J by 3 bases, leaving 9 bases between them. The CDR3 runs 13 residues. Germline assignment: CDR1 SEHNR and CDR2 FQNEAQ (reference sequence).

V usage is TRBV6-1 and J usage is TRBJ1-5; no firm D call. Germline CDR1 and CDR2: MNHNS and SASEGT. V was clipped by 7 bases and J by 0 bases, with 19 bases between them. This CDR3 comprises 17 residues. CDR3: CASNILPDQYSNQPQHF. The DNA of the CDR3 is TGTGCCAGCAATATTCTCCCGGACCAGTATAGCAATCAGCCCCAGCATTTT.